This T cell receptor (beta chain) appears in the sequencing data of a study of T cells after yellow fever vaccination. Study details: The SMART-Seq v4 Ultra Low Input method served to prepare the low-cell-number fractions. Broader study findings: Sorted memory cells at day 0 lacked detectable levels of almost all vaccine-responding clonotypes. A limited proportion of clonotypes was detected within both the CD4 and CD8 compartments.

TCRdb reprocessed the 5' RACE reads via MiXCR and lists one record per CDR3 protein. The sample shows 50,000 to 60,000 distinct CDR3 sequences, 4.5% to 6% of them seen only once. CDR3 length: 13 amino acids. Germline assignment: CDR1 SQVTM and CDR2 ANQGSEA. V was trimmed by 0 bases and J by 6 bases, leaving 8 bases between them. This clonotype was seen repeatedly, ten times or more. The source material was PBMCs, either bulk or a sorted T-cell subset (CD4+, CD8+, memory, or dextramer-sorted; not recorded which), sampled on the day of the yellow fever booster vaccination. The J gene is TRBJ2-2, the V gene TRBV29-1, with a weak D call TRBD1 (5 bases). This TCR derives from a man between 18 and 29 years old who received the YFV17D yellow fever vaccine. In nucleotides, the CDR3 is TGCAGCGTTGAAGATCAGGGATCCGGGGAGCTGTTTTTT. Its protein is CSVEDQGSGELFF.